This is a list of T cell receptor beta chains from one sample in a study of beta chain features in type 1 diabetes. Assay used: immunoSEQ multiplex PCR; TCRdb lists only in-frame clones, some missing. The profile shows about half a million clones, approximately 28% of them singletons. Sequences were obtained from naive CD4+ T cells from blood. The source of these receptors is a man aged 18-30 years in good health. Both conserved end residues are part of each CDR3. The D gene is left open where the match is weak. Some rows have no size entry. The others give once, few or many, or a class for an expanded clone.

TRBJ2-3,TRBV7-2,.,.,CASSLVGGRWEGTDTQYF,TGTGCCAGCAGCTTAGTTGGAGGGCGTTGGGAGGGCACAGATACGCAGTATTTT
TRBJ1-1,TRBV30,.,.,CAWSYGFPNTEAFF,TGTGCCTGGAGTTACGGCTTCCCGAACACTGAAGCTTTCTTT
TRBJ2-3,TRBV7-8,few,TRBD2,CASSSILAERWDTQYF,TGTGCCAGCAGCTCCATACTAGCGGAAAGGTGGGATACGCAGTATTTT
TRBJ1-1,TRBV18,.,.,CASSPPFREAFF,TGTGCCAGCTCACCACCGTTTAGAGAAGCTTTCTTT
TRBJ2-5,TRBV30,.,.,CAWSEGDPQETQYF,TGTGCCTGGAGTGAGGGAGACCCGCAAGAGACCCAGTACTTC
TRBJ2-5,TRBV30,.,.,CAWSVGFAGKYF,TGTGCCTGGAGTGTAGGATTCGCAGGGAAGTACTTC
TRBJ2-5,TRBV30,few,TRBD1,CAWTQGGETQYF,TGTGCCTGGACACAGGGGGGAGAGACCCAGTACTTC
TRBJ1-1,TRBV10-3,.,.,CATNLARGDTEAFF,TGTGCCACCAACCTGGCGAGGGGTGACACTGAAGCTTTCTTT
TRBJ2-5,TRBV28,.,TRBD2,CASSLVAGGETQYF,TGTGCCAGCAGTTTGGTGGCGGGAGGAGAGACCCAGTACTTC
TRBJ2-7,TRBV30,few,TRBD1,CAWSRQGFHEQYF,TGTGCCTGGAGCCGACAGGGGTTTCACGAGCAGTACTTC
TRBJ1-2,TRBV15,.,TRBD1,CATSRRQGSYGYTF,TGTGCCACCAGCAGAAGACAGGGGTCTTACGGCTACACCTTC
TRBJ1-2,TRBV4-3,few,.,CASSTRTRANYGYTF,TGCGCCAGCAGCACCCGGACAAGAGCTAACTATGGCTACACCTTC
TRBJ2-3,TRBV6-6,few,.,CASSYWQGTDTQYF,TGTGCCAGCAGTTACTGGCAGGGCACAGATACGCAGTATTTT
TRBJ2-5,TRBV7-2,few,.,CASSLVAGGPYF,TGTGCCAGCAGCTTAGTAGCCGGGGGACCGTACTTC
TRBJ1-3,TRBV7-2,.,.,CASSLLGPGNTIYF,TGTGCCAGCAGCTTACTGGGGCCTGGAAACACCATATATTTT
TRBJ2-7,TRBV4-3,few,.,CASSPQQGIGDEQYF,TGCGCCAGCAGCCCCCAGCAGGGCATTGGGGACGAGCAGTACTTC
TRBJ2-7,TRBV7-6,.,TRBD1,CASSSGQGAYEQYF,TGTGCCAGCAGCTCGGGACAGGGGGCGTACGAGCAGTACTTC
TRBJ2-7,TRBV29-1,.,TRBD1,CSVELDRGRYEQYF,TGCAGCGTTGAACTGGACAGGGGGCGCTACGAGCAGTACTTC
TRBJ2-1,TRBV4-2,.,TRBD2,CASSQDTAGGVYNEQFF,TGTGCCAGCAGCCAAGATACCGCGGGAGGGGTCTACAATGAGCAGTTCTTC
TRBJ2-5,TRBV5-1,.,TRBD1,CASTHGRGQETQYF,TGCGCCAGCACCCATGGCAGGGGGCAAGAGACCCAGTACTTC
TRBJ1-2,TRBV30,.,.,CAWSLLHLEGGYTF,TGTGCCTGGAGTCTGTTACACTTAGAGGGTGGCTACACCTTC
TRBJ1-2,TRBV4-3,.,.,CASSQDRLRPNYGYTF,TGCGCCAGCAGCCAAGATCGGCTCCGCCCTAACTATGGCTACACCTTC
TRBJ2-7,TRBV9,.,.,CASSVGGTLYEQYF,TGTGCCAGCAGCGTAGGTGGGACACTCTACGAGCAGTACTTC